This TCR beta chain emerged from a study of Ad26.COV2.S vaccination and SARS-CoV-2 variants. Findings and limits, study-wide: Vaccinees showed greater spike-specific TCR breadth than placebo recipients. Total T cell responses, in the TCR breadth and depth analyses, may have been underestimated. It was found that vaccine and placebo recipients had similar non-spike TCR breadth. Substantial breadth was reported for post-vaccination spike-specific CD8+ and CD4+ T cells.

The CDR3 runs to 15 residues. V gave up 1 base and J gave up 5 bases; unmatched junction bases: 9. CDR1 and CDR2 (germline): SGDLS, YYNGEE. This clone was picked up one time. Antigen unknown. This table comes from immunoSEQ multiplex PCR, and its TCRdb copy is limited to in-frame clones, with some not included. The sample lists approximately 140,000 clones, roughly 90% occurring once. The chain has TRBV9 and TRBJ2-7, with 7 bases that match TRBD1. The sample here was peripheral blood, taken after recovery from COVID-19. The clonotype originates from a human donor who had recovered from COVID-19. The CDR3 here is CASSVSGQNIDEQYF. The CDR3 nucleotides read TGTGCCAGCAGCGTATCGGGACAGAATATCGACGAGCAGTACTTC.